These 26 T cell receptor beta chains share one sample of origin, sequenced in a study of blood T cell repertoires in COVID-19. Only in-frame clones appear in the TCRdb table, and some are missing; sequencing was by immunoSEQ multiplex PCR. The table shows about 14,000 clones, with 85% to 90% occurring only once. Sequencing was done on a sample of peripheral blood. Receptors originate from a human donor in a cohort sampled during active COVID-19.

This sequence joins TRBV6-6 and TRBJ1-3, with TRBD1 as a possible D gene (6 bases). Trimming removed 0 bases at V and 4 bases at J, with 10 bases between. This CDR3 is built from 15 residues. Germline assignment: CDR1 MNHNY and CDR2 SVGAGI (reference sequence). The CDR3 bases are TGTGCCAGCAGTTACTCGGCAGGGACAGGAAACACCATATATTTT. It is translated as CASSYSAGTGNTIYF.

J is TRBJ2-7 and V is TRBV14; possible D gene TRBD2, 5 bases. Germline-derived CDR1 and CDR2 are SGHDN and FVKESK. Trimming removed 3 bases at V and 3 bases at J, with 9 bases between. The CDR3 covers 13 residues. CDR3 bases: TGTGCCAGCAGCCACCTTACTAGCTACGAGCAGTACTTC. Its protein is CASSHLTSYEQYF.

This chain connects TRBV7-9 to TRBJ2-1; 13 bases line up with TRBD2. This CDR3 is 17 amino acids long. J lost 5 bases, V lost 5 bases, and 9 bases had no gene match. Germline CDR1 and CDR2: SEHNR and FQNEAQ (reference sequence). CDR3 DNA sequence: TGTGCCAGCAGCCCTTGGACTAGCGGGAGTGCGGACAATGAGCAGTTCTTC. It codes for CASSPWTSGSADNEQFF.

The chain links TRBV4-3 to TRBJ2-1, with 14 bases fitting TRBD2. V shed 4 bases and J 9 bases; nucleotides not matched to a gene: 5. The CDR3 contains 15 residues. Germline loops: CDR1 LGHNA, CDR2 YSLEER. This CDR3 reads CASSPRLAGGGEQFF. The CDR3 bases are TGCGCCAGCAGCCCGCGACTAGCGGGGGGGGGTGAGCAGTTCTTC.

This clone was observed a few times. The CDR3 bases are TGTGCCATCAAATGGGACAGGAACACTGAAGCTTTCTTT. This translates into CAIKWDRNTEAFF. This chain connects TRBV10-3 to TRBJ1-1; 7 nucleotides line up with TRBD1. The germline gives CDR1 ENHRY, CDR2 SYGVKD. Unmatched junction bases numbered 3, after V lost 7 bases and J lost 1 base. CDR3 size: 13 residues.

The chain has TRBV6-2 or TRBV6-3 and TRBJ2-3, with 8 bases identical to TRBD2. The CDR3 is 17 amino acids. The V gene's germline CDR1 is MNHEY and CDR2 SVGEGT. J was trimmed by 1 base and V by 2 bases; bases with no gene match: 8. CDR3 DNA: TGTGCCAGCAGTTACCCCCGGGGACTAGGCGGCACAGATACGCAGTATTTT. It is translated as CASSYPRGLGGTDTQYF.

The chain is built from TRBV3-1 (or the pseudogene TRBV3-2) and TRBJ1-1; a possible D gene is TRBD1 (5 bases). Trimming took 2 bases from V and 0 from J, leaving 16 bases between them. Germline V gene data show CDR1 as LGHDT and CDR2 as YNNKEL (reference sequence). CDR3 length equals 17 residues. The CDR3 reads CASSQLPGHGMNTEAFF. The CDR3 coding sequence is TGTGCCAGCAGCCAACTTCCCGGACACGGAATGAACACTGAAGCTTTCTTT.

This clone was observed a few times. DNA of the CDR3: TGTGCCAGCAGTCGACAGGGGGCCTACAATGAGCAGTTCTTC. It yields the protein CASSRQGAYNEQFF. The chain recombines TRBV27 with TRBJ2-1; TRBD1 aligns across 9 bases. CDR1 is MNHEY and CDR2 is SMNVEV in the germline V gene (reference sequence). The ends lost 5 bases at V and 2 bases at J; junction bases unmatched: 1. This CDR3 has 14 residues.

The chain is built from TRBV27 and TRBJ1-6; TRBD1 might be the D (5 bases). The V end was cut by 3 bases, the J end by 3 bases, with 6 bases between. This CDR3 region has 14 residues. Germline CDR1 and CDR2: MNHEY and SMNVEV (reference sequence). CDR3 loop: CASSLTVYNSPLHF. The CDR3 nucleotides read TGTGCCAGCAGTTTGACAGTCTATAATTCACCCCTCCACTTT.

The chain carries TRBV29-1 and TRBJ1-2, with 9 bases that match TRBD1. CDR1 SQVTM and CDR2 ANQGSEA come from the germline V gene. The CDR3 length is 12 residues. With V trimmed by 1 base and J by 6 bases, 0 bases remained unmatched. The CDR3 loop reads CSVEGDRDGYTF. DNA of the CDR3: TGCAGCGTTGAAGGGGACAGGGATGGCTACACCTTC.

The chain couples TRBV27 to TRBJ2-7; 11 bases are shared with TRBD2. Germline values: CDR1 MNHEY, CDR2 SMNVEV (reference sequence). The length of the CDR3 is 15 residues. V trimming: 3 bases; J trimming: 5 bases; junction bases outside the gene matches: 6. This CDR3 reads CASSFLAGGDDEQYF. DNA for the CDR3: TGTGCCAGCAGTTTCCTAGCGGGAGGTGACGACGAGCAGTACTTC.

J is TRBJ1-1 and V is TRBV28; D is ambiguous. Trimming pared 5 bases from V and 0 bases from J, leaving 13 bases between. This CDR3 is 15 amino acids long. The germline CDR1 and CDR2 sequences are MDHEN and SYDVKM. CDR3 nucleotides: TGTGCCAGCAGTCAAACGAGCTACCTGAACACTGAAGCTTTCTTT. Its protein is CASSQTSYLNTEAFF.

This clone was observed a single time. This chain uses TRBV7-8 with TRBJ1-5; TRBD1 aligns across 11 bases. V trimming: 5 bases; J trimming: 8 bases; junction bases outside the gene matches: 14. In germline, CDR1 is SGHVS, CDR2 FQNEAQ. CDR3 length equals 17 residues. The CDR3 DNA reads TGTGCCAGCAGCCCGCCGGGACAGGGGGTAGTTCGAGAGCCCCAGCATTTT. The encoded protein is CASSPPGQGVVREPQHF.

Only a few counts were recorded for this clone. The chain combines TRBV6-2 or TRBV6-3 with TRBJ1-1; TRBD1 matches at 9 bases. This CDR3 contains 14 residues. Germline trimming cut 6 bases from V and 1 base from J; bases unmatched to any gene: 3. Germline CDR1 is MNHEY and CDR2 is SVGEGT. The CDR3, as DNA: TGTGCCAGCAGCGACAGGGGGTGGAACACTGAAGCTTTCTTT. It yields the protein CASSDRGWNTEAFF.

This clone was observed a single time. V gene TRBV10-3 combines with J gene TRBJ1-1; possibly TRBD1 for D (5 bases). V gave up 3 bases and J gave up 5 bases, with 13 bases separating them. This CDR3 region has 14 residues. Germline CDR1 ENHRY, CDR2 SYGVKD. DNA of the CDR3: TGTGCCATCAGTGAAGGTCAGGGAGGGACTGAAGCTTTCTTT. Its protein product is CAISEGQGGTEAFF.

The rearrangement joins TRBV24-1 to TRBJ2-7, with 10 bases that match TRBD1. Germline V gene lookup returns CDR1 KGHDR and CDR2 SFDVKD. The V gene end was trimmed by 9 bases and the J gene end by 3 bases; junction bases not matched to a gene: 10. The CDR3 runs 15 residues. CDR3 sequence (DNA): TGTGCCACCTCGGACAGGGGGGCCCGGGGCTACGAGCAGTACTTC. Its protein product is CATSDRGARGYEQYF.

The rearrangement links TRBV27 to TRBJ2-5, with a possible D match to TRBD2 (6 bases). This CDR3 comprises 15 residues. V was clipped by 0 bases and J by 0 bases, with 8 bases between them. The germline V gene encodes CDR1 MNHEY and CDR2 SMNVEV (reference sequence). The CDR3 region is CASSLSGGDQETQYF. As DNA, the CDR3 is TGTGCCAGCAGTTTATCAGGCGGGGACCAAGAGACCCAGTACTTC.

The chain uses TRBV15 and TRBJ2-7, with D tentatively TRBD1 (6 bases). CDR3 length equals 17 residues. Germline V gives CDR1 LNHNV, CDR2 YYDKDF (reference sequence). V lost 1 base and J 5 bases, leaving 21 bases between the germline ends. DNA of the CDR3: TGTGCCACCAGCAGAGCTTCCGGGACACCGGGGATCCACGAGCAGTACTTC. It translates to CATSRASGTPGIHEQYF.

The CDR3 DNA sequence: TGTGCCAGCAGCCAAGGTGTAGCTAGGAACACTGAAGCTTTCTTT. As protein: CASSQGVARNTEAFF. The chain has TRBV3-1 (or the pseudogene TRBV3-2) and TRBJ1-1; D unresolved. Trimming cost V 1 base and J 1 base, with 10 bases left between them. This CDR3 has 15 amino acids. The germline gives CDR1 LGHDT, CDR2 YNNKEL (reference sequence).

The rearrangement joins TRBV7-6 to TRBJ1-6; D gene unclear. CDR3 length equals 13 residues. The ends were cut back, 0 bases at V and 13 bases at J, with 10 bases in the middle. The germline CDR1 and CDR2 sequences are SGHVS and FNYEAQ. The CDR3 DNA is TGTGCCAGCAGCTTAGCGTCCCAGTCGCCCCTCCACTTT. Its translation is CASSLASQSPLHF.

The genes are TRBV5-1 and TRBJ2-7, with 8 bases aligning to TRBD1. This CDR3 comprises 15 residues. Germline CDR1 and CDR2: SGHRS and YFSETQ. V dropped 3 bases and J dropped 2; count of bases not matched to a gene: 7. For the CDR3, the DNA is TGCGCCAGCAGCTCTGGACAGGGTTTGACCTACGAGCAGTACTTC. Translated: CASSSGQGLTYEQYF.

V usage is TRBV4-2 and J usage is TRBJ2-1; 7 positions match TRBD2. The CDR3 is 14 amino acids. J lost 9 bases, V lost 5 bases, and 10 bases had no gene match. CDR1 LGHNA and CDR2 YNFKEQ come from the germline V gene. CDR3 sequence: CASSERDLKGEQFF. CDR3 in DNA: TGTGCCAGCAGCGAGCGGGATTTAAAGGGTGAGCAGTTCTTC.

The CDR3 spells CASSLFRQGASDTQYF. The CDR3 nucleotides read TGTGCCAGCAGCTTGTTTCGACAGGGGGCTTCAGATACGCAGTATTTT. The chain recombines TRBV5-6 with TRBJ2-3; 10 bases are shared with TRBD1. Unmatched junction bases numbered 6, after V lost 1 base and J lost 4 bases. The CDR3 spans 16 residues. Germline lookup yields CDR1 SGHDT and CDR2 YYEEEE.

This sequence joins TRBV2 and TRBJ2-1, with 9 bases identical to TRBD1. The CDR3 extends over 14 amino acids. The V segment lost 9 bases and the J segment 9 bases; nucleotides outside the gene matches: 12. CDR1 and CDR2 (germline): SNHLY, FYNNEI. In DNA form, the CDR3 reads TGTGCCAGTAAACCGGGACAGGGAGGGATTGAGCAGTTCTTC. Its translation: CASKPGQGGIEQFF.

CDR3 DNA: TGTGCCAGCAGCCTCACCGCGACAGGGATCTACGAGCAGTACTTC. It yields the protein CASSLTATGIYEQYF. The rearrangement links TRBV6-5 to TRBJ2-7; 7 bases align to TRBD1. The V gene's germline CDR1 is MNHEY and CDR2 SVGAGI. After removal of 6 bases from V and 3 bases from J, the junction contained 11 bases not matched to a gene. The length of the CDR3 is 15 residues.

V and J are TRBV24-1 and TRBJ2-3; TRBD1 aligns across 11 bases. The CDR3 sequence is 18 residues long. V lost 3 bases and J lost 2; bases outside the gene matches: 9. From germline, CDR1 is KGHDR and CDR2 SFDVKD. The CDR3 here is CATSDPGTGGKVTDTQYF. DNA of the CDR3: TGTGCCACCAGTGATCCTGGGACAGGGGGAAAGGTCACAGATACGCAGTATTTT.